These 3 T cell receptor beta chains were all obtained from the same sample, sequenced in a study of cytomegalovirus exposure and HLA in healthy donors. The PCR ran on 60 Vbeta and 13 Jbeta primers. Libraries were prepared by immunoSEQ multiplex PCR; TCRdb keeps only in-frame clonotypes and omits some of them. There are 210,000 or so clones in the sample; over 70% occur only once, and about 0.77% lies in the top ten. The sample taken for sequencing was PBMCs. Receptors originate from a boy aged 2-9 years in good health and CMV-seronegative.

This clone appeared a few times. The chain carries TRBV6-4 and TRBJ1-4; weak D call: TRBD1 (6 bases). V shed 9 bases and J shed 5 bases, with 13 bases lying between them. The length of the CDR3 is 13 residues. Germline V gives CDR1 MRHNA, CDR2 SNTAGT. The CDR3 reads CARSQGINEKLFF. DNA for the CDR3: TGTGCCAGATCACAGGGAATCAATGAAAAACTGTTTTTT.

This chain uses TRBV21-1 with TRBJ1-3; the D call of TRBD1 is as the table states it, not checked on the DNA. TRBV21-1 is reported as a pseudogene. The CDR3 runs to 16 residues. CDR3: CASSSTPPSSGNTIYF. The DNA of the CDR3 is TGTGCCAGCAGCTCAACACCTCCCTCCTCTGGAAACACCATATATTTT.

The chain recombines TRBV2 with TRBJ2-5; 7 nucleotides match TRBD1. V dropped 6 bases and J dropped 5; count of bases not matched to a gene: 9. The CDR3 is 14 residues long. CDR1 is SNHLY, CDR2 FYNNEI, per germline. The CDR3 coding sequence is TGTGCCAGCAGGGAACAGGGGTACTCGGAGACCCAGTACTTC. It specifies CASREQGYSETQYF.